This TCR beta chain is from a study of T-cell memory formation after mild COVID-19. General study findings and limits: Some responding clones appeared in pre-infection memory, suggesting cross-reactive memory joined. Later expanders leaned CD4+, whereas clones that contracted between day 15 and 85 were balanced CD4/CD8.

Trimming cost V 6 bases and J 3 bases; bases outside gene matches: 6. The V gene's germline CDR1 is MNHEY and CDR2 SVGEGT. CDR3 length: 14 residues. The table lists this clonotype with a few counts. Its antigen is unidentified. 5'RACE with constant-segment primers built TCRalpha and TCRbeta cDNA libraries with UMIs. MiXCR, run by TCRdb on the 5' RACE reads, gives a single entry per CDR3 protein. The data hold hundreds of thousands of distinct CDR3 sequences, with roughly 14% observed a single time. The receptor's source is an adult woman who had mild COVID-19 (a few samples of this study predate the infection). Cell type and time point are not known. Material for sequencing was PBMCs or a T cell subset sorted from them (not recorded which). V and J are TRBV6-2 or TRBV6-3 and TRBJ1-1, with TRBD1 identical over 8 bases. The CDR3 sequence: CASRRQGSDTEAFF. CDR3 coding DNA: TGTGCCAGCAGGAGACAGGGGTCGGACACTGAAGCTTTCTTT.